This section outlines one TCR beta chain sequence together with its context. The data are from a study of patients and donors after allogeneic stem cell transplantation. One entry per CDR3 protein, called by TCRdb with MiXCR from the RT-PCR reads. The table has approximately 150,000 distinct CDR3 sequences, nearly 25% seen once. The CDR3 sequence is 17 residues long. V lost 5 bases, J lost 5 bases, and 15 bases stayed unmatched. The sequence came from a human donor who was either an allogeneic HSCT recipient or a stem cell or donor lymphocyte infusion donor (not recorded which). It is not recorded whose cells these are; they may come from a transplant donor. Sequencing was carried out using blood, either unsorted or a sorted T cell fraction (not recorded which). The J gene is TRBJ2-3, the V gene TRBV12-3 or TRBV12-4; 8 positions match TRBD2. The CDR3 protein is CASSPYPGAGERDTQYF. In nucleotides, the CDR3 is TGTGCCAGCAGTCCCTATCCTGGAGCGGGAGAGAGAGATACGCAGTATTTT.